These 5 T cell receptor beta chains originate from one sample sequenced in a study of response to subunit inactivated influenza vaccine. One entry per CDR3 protein, called by TCRdb with MiXCR from the RT-PCR reads. The data show about 480,000 distinct CDR3 sequences, about 25% seen once. Sequencing used CD4+ T cells sorted from PBMCs, obtained more than 4 days after vaccination. These receptors were obtained from a man aged 50-59 years who received an inactivated influenza vaccine.

This CDR3 reads CASSLRQKRTDTQYF. The CDR3 DNA sequence: TGTGCCAGCAGCTTACGGCAGAAACGCACAGATACGCAGTATTTT. The J gene is TRBJ2-3, the V gene TRBV7-2; D is unresolved. This CDR3 has 15 amino acids. Per the germline V gene, CDR1 is SGHTA and CDR2 is FQGNSA. V was shortened by 2 bases and J by 1 base, with 10 bases between the two germline ends.

The J gene is TRBJ1-1, the V gene TRBV7-9; 9 nucleotides align to TRBD1. The V and J ends lost 8 bases and 4 bases, in that order; junction bases with no gene match: 2. This CDR3 has 12 residues. Germline values: CDR1 SEHNR, CDR2 FQNEAQ (reference sequence). CDR3 protein: CASAGQGTEAFF. In DNA, the CDR3 is TGTGCCAGCGCGGGACAGGGCACTGAAGCTTTCTTT. The full variable domain, with the rest looked up from reference TRBV7-9 and TRBJ1-1, is DTGVSQNPRHKITKRGQNVTFRCDPISEHNRLYWYRQTLGQGPEFLTYFQNEAQLEKSRLLSDRFSAERPKGSFSTLEIQRTEQGDSAMYLCASAGQGTEAFFGQGTRLTVV.

V usage is TRBV5-6 and J usage is TRBJ2-6, with D possibly TRBD1 on 5 matching bases. The CDR3 is 17 residues long. Trimming took off 0 bases at V and 0 bases at J, with 10 bases between the two ends. Germline V gene data show CDR1 as SGHDT and CDR2 as YYEEEE. DNA for the CDR3: TGTGCCAGCAGCTTGGGGGGTAGGGGCTCTGGGGCCAACGTCCTGACTTTC. Translating gives CASSLGGRGSGANVLTF.

The sample holds a few counts of this clonotype. V and J are TRBV6-1 and TRBJ1-2, with D tentatively TRBD1 (5 bases). The CDR3 loop spans 13 amino acids. CDR1 and CDR2 (germline): MNHNS, SASEGT. Trimming removed 6 bases from V and 10 bases from J, with 18 bases in between. CDR3 nucleotide sequence: TGTGCCAGCAGCCCTTTCCGGGGGTCTTACTACACCTTC. Translation: CASSPFRGSYYTF.

The chain recombines TRBV5-4 with TRBJ2-1, with D possibly matching TRBD1 (5 bases). The germline V and J ends were trimmed by 5 bases and 0 bases, with 15 bases remaining between them. CDR3 length equals 16 residues. Germline CDR1 and CDR2: SGHNT and YYREEE (reference sequence). The CDR3 spells CASRNKQEPSYNEQFF. The CDR3 DNA follows: TGTGCCAGCAGGAACAAACAGGAACCCTCCTACAATGAGCAGTTCTTC.